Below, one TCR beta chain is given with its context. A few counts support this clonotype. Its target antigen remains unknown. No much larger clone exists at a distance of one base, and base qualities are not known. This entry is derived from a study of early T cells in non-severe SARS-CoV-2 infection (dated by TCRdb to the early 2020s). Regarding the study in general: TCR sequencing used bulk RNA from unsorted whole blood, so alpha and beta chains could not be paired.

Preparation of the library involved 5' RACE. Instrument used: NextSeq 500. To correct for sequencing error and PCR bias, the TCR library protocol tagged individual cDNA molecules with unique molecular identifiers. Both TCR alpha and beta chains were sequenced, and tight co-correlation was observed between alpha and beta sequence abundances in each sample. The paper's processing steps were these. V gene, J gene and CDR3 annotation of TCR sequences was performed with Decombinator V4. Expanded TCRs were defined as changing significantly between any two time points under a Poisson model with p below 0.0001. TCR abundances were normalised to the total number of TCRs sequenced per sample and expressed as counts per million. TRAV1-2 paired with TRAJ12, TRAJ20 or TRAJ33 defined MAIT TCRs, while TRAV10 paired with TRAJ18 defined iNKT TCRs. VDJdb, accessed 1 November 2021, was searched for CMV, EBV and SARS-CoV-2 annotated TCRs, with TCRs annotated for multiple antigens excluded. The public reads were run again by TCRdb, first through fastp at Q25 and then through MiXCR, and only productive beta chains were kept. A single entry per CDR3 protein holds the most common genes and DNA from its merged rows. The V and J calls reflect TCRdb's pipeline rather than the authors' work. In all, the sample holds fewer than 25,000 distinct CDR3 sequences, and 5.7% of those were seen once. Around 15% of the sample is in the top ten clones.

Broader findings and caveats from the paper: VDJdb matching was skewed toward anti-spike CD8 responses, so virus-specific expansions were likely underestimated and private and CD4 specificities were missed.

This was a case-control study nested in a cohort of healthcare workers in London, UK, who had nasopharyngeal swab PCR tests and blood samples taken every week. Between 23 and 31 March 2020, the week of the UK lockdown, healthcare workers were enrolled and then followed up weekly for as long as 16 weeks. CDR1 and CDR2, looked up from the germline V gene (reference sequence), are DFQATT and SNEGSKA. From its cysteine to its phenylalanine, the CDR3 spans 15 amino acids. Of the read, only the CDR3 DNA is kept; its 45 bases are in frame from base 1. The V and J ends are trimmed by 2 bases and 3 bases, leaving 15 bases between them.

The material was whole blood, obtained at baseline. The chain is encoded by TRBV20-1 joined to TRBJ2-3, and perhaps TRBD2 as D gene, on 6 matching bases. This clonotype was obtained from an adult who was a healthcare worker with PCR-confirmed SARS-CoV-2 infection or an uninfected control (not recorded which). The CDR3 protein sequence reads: CSARKDRLGTDTQYF. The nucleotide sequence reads TGCAGTGCTAGAAAGGACCGACTAGGAACAGATACGCAGTATTTT.